This T cell receptor (beta chain) was captured in a study of T cell changes during pregnancy in multiple sclerosis (dated by TCRdb to about 2019). For the study in its entirety: Changes in the T cell repertoire over the course of pregnancy were examined in this study in women with multiple sclerosis.

Comments on this clone: No antigen is known for it. Base qualities are not provided; no much larger clone lies one nucleotide away.

A distance of 15 bases separates the germline ends of V and J, which lose 2 bases and 5 bases respectively. Including the terminal cysteine and phenylalanine, the CDR3 comprises 15 residues. Left in the record is the CDR3 DNA by itself, 45 bases read in frame from the first base. The germline V gene (reference sequence) sets CDR1 to SGHNT and CDR2 to YYREEE. Library construction relied on the immunoSEQ multiplex PCR assay. TCRdb took this table from immuneACCESS and kept in-frame rearrangements with V and J called. Such tables lack part of the clones; where checked against another copy, unresolved V genes explain under half of the gap, and the rest is unexplained. The sample table lists around 41,000 clones, 80% to 95% of them with a count of one. 0.35% to 0.45% of the sample belongs to the ten largest clones.

Sequenced here: CD4+ T cells from peripheral blood mononuclear cells, sampled in the third trimester of pregnancy. This sequence was found in a female donor in good health, enrolled as a control in a pregnancy study. The V and J segments used are TRBV5-4 and TRBJ2-3; TRBD2 could be the D gene, as 5 bases match. The base sequence is TGTGCCAGCAGCTTACCCGGGGTCGAAGGAGATACGCAGTATTTT. It codes for CASSLPGVEGDTQYF.